This TCR beta chain was identified in a study of neurological immune-mediated disorders. TCRdb re-analysed the 5' RACE reads in MiXCR, keeping a single row per CDR3 protein. The sample carries some 65,000 distinct CDR3 sequences, under 5% recorded once. This clonotype was picked up many times. The ends lost 5 bases at V and 7 bases at J; junction bases unmatched: 3. Germline V lookup: CDR1 SGHTA, CDR2 FQGNSA. The CDR3 is made up of 14 amino acids. Preparation of the unsorted libraries drew on 2 million PBMCs stored at -80 C. This chain joins TRBV7-2 and TRBJ2-4; 12 positions match TRBD2. The clonotype was recovered from a man aged 50 to 60 with multiple sclerosis. Sequencing input: PBMCs. CDR3 nucleotides: TGTGCCAGCAGCGAAACTAGCGGGGGGAACATTCAGTACTTC. Translation gives CASSETSGGNIQYF.